This passage covers 21 T cell receptor beta chains from one sample sequenced in a study of CD8 T cells in Susac syndrome. Reverse transcription of roughly 0.5 to 1 ug RNA was carried out with random hexamers. TCRdb used MiXCR to reprocess the immunoSEQ multiplex PCR reads, holding one entry per CDR3 protein. The sample consists of fewer than 350,000 distinct CDR3 sequences, about 92% of them appearing once. Sequencing was done on a sample of CD4+ T cells from PBMCs. The source is a human donor with multiple sclerosis.

The J gene is TRBJ1-2, the V gene TRBV20-1; maybe TRBD1 (5 bases). The V end was cut by 5 bases, the J end by 7 bases, with 20 bases between. The CDR3 is 14 amino acids. Germline loops: CDR1 DFQATT, CDR2 SNEGSKA (reference sequence). The CDR3 DNA is TGCAGTGCTTGGAAGCCCCAGGGAGAGGGTGGCTACACCTTC. This gives the protein CSAWKPQGEGGYTF.

The chain uses TRBV12-5 and TRBJ2-3, with D possibly called TRBD1 or TRBD2 (6 bases each). The ends were cut back, 3 bases at V and 2 bases at J, with 24 bases in the middle. CDR1 is LGHNT and CDR2 is FRNRAP in the germline V gene. CDR3 length equals 19 residues. The CDR3 sequence is CASGFSLGRPGASTDTQYF. In nucleotides, the CDR3 is TGTGCTAGTGGTTTTTCCCTCGGCCGACCGGGGGCCTCCACAGATACGCAGTATTTT.

The chain uses TRBV30 and TRBJ1-5; tentative D call: TRBD1 (5 bases). V dropped 3 bases and J dropped 2 bases, with 8 bases sitting between them. CDR1 and CDR2 (germline): GTSNPN, SVGIG (reference sequence). The CDR3 totals 13 residues. As DNA, the CDR3 is TGTGCCTGGAGGCCGGGACGCAATCAGCCCCAGCATTTT. This sequence encodes CAWRPGRNQPQHF. Together with reference TRBV30 and TRBJ1-5, the CDR3 gives the full variable domain: SQTIHQWPATLVQPVGSPLSLECTVEGTSNPNLYWYRQAAGRGLQLLFYSVGIGQISSEVPQNLSASRPQDRQFILSSKKLLLSDSGFYLCAWRPGRNQPQHFGDGTRLSIL.

V usage is TRBV5-1 and J usage is TRBJ1-5, with 9 bases lining up with TRBD1. CDR3 length equals 15 residues. Germline V gene lookup returns CDR1 SGHRS and CDR2 YFSETQ. Losses at the gene ends were 8 bases for V and 3 bases for J; bases not matched to a gene: 9. The CDR3 sequence: CASSLGDRDNQPQHF. Here the CDR3 DNA reads TGCGCCAGTTCTCTCGGGGACAGGGACAATCAGCCCCAGCATTTT.

V usage is TRBV19 and J usage is TRBJ1-2, with D unresolved. Germline V CDR1 and CDR2: LNHDA, SQIVND (reference sequence). CDR3 length equals 16 residues. Trimming removed 8 bases from V and 8 bases from J, with 27 bases in between. The CDR3 coding sequence is TGTGCCAGTCACCGATCTACGGGCCCCCGAAGGAGCGGCTACACCTTC. It translates to CASHRSTGPRRSGYTF.

The chain carries TRBV7-9 and TRBJ1-4; D gene ambiguous. This CDR3 comprises 15 residues. Trimming removed 4 bases at V and 0 bases at J, with 9 bases between. Germline V gene data show CDR1 as SEHNR and CDR2 as FQNEAQ (reference sequence). The CDR3 DNA reads as TGTGCCAGCAGCTCGGGAGTGGCAACTAATGAAAAACTGTTTTTT. Its protein product is CASSSGVATNEKLFF.

This clonotype was found once. V usage is TRBV20-1 and J usage is TRBJ2-2; D may be TRBD1 (5 bases). CDR1 is DFQATT and CDR2 is SNEGSKA in the germline V gene (reference sequence). This CDR3 has 14 residues. V was trimmed by 6 bases and J by 6 bases, leaving 17 bases between them. The chain's CDR3 is CSALGQGMSGELFF. For the CDR3, the DNA is TGCAGTGCCCTAGGGCAGGGAATGTCCGGGGAGCTGTTTTTT.

The table lists this clonotype with a few counts. This chain links TRBV7-9 with TRBJ2-6; D gene ambiguous. Germline CDR1 reads SEHNR; CDR2 reads FQNEAQ (reference sequence). Deletions cut 8 bases from V and 5 bases from J, with 4 bases between. This CDR3 contains 11 residues. The CDR3 nucleotides are TGTGCCAGCGCCAGGGCCAACGTCCTGACTTTC. Protein sequence: CASARANVLTF.

The rearrangement links TRBV20-1 to TRBJ1-1, with D possibly TRBD1 on 6 matching bases. The CDR3 spans 14 residues. The germline V and J ends were trimmed by 6 bases and 4 bases, with 18 bases remaining between them. Germline-derived CDR1 and CDR2 are DFQATT and SNEGSKA (reference sequence). The CDR3 spells CSAQEGGTGTEAFF. CDR3 nucleotides: TGCAGTGCGCAGGAAGGGGGGACGGGCACTGAAGCTTTCTTT.

As DNA, the CDR3 is TGTGCCAGCACCCTCAGGTTGAGAAACACCGGGGAGCTGTTTTTT. Amino acids: CASTLRLRNTGELFF. The rearrangement links TRBV11-2 to TRBJ2-2; the D is unclear. The CDR3 runs to 15 residues. Looked up from germline, CDR1 is SGHAT and CDR2 is FQNNGV. V was trimmed by 7 bases and J by 2 bases, leaving 14 bases between them.

The chain uses TRBV7-6 and TRBJ2-5, with 10 bases identical to TRBD2. This CDR3 is 17 amino acids long. The trim removed 0 bases at V and 4 bases at J, leaving 8 bases unmatched. CDR1 and CDR2 from the germline V gene are SGHVS and FNYEAQ. This CDR3 reads CASSLARAGGLGETQYF. CDR3 in DNA: TGTGCCAGCAGCTTAGCCAGAGCGGGAGGGCTGGGAGAGACCCAGTACTTC.

This rearrangement joins TRBV5-8 to TRBJ1-5; D unresolved. Trimming took off 6 bases at V and 11 bases at J, with 21 bases between the two ends. The CDR3 is 14 amino acids. Germline-derived CDR1 and CDR2 are SGHTS and YDEGEE. As DNA, the CDR3 is TGTGCCAGCAACAACCGGACGCACCGTGGGACCCAGCATTTT. It codes for CASNNRTHRGTQHF.

This chain joins TRBV7-9 and TRBJ1-5; D may be TRBD1 (6 bases). V was cut by 3 bases and J by 4 bases, with 10 bases left in between. The CDR3 covers 14 residues. Germline V gene sequence: CDR1 SEHNR, CDR2 FQNEAQ (reference sequence). The CDR3 region is CASSFGRGNQPQHF. CDR3 bases: TGTGCCAGCAGCTTTGGTAGGGGGAATCAGCCCCAGCATTTT.

This chain joins TRBV6-1 and TRBJ2-7; 9 bases are shared with TRBD2. There are 17 residues in the CDR3. V shed 1 base and J 0 bases; nucleotides not matched to a gene: 7. Germline V gene data show CDR1 as MNHNS and CDR2 as SASEGT. CDR3 DNA: TGTGCCAGCAGTGAAGTGGTGGGACTAGCCTACTCCTACGAGCAGTACTTC. Translation: CASSEVVGLAYSYEQYF.

CDR3 residues: CASSQDYGQEGGQHF. CDR3 sequence (DNA): TGTGCCAGCAGCCAAGATTATGGGCAAGAGGGTGGCCAGCATTTT. The V and J genes are TRBV14 and TRBJ1-5; D ambiguous. The CDR3 is made up of 15 amino acids. The germline V and J ends were trimmed by 0 bases and 12 bases, with 18 bases remaining between them. Germline V lookup: CDR1 SGHDN, CDR2 FVKESK.

The V call is TRBV6-2 or TRBV6-3, the J call TRBJ2-7; 8 bases are shared with TRBD1. Trimming removed 3 bases from V and 6 bases from J; junction bases left unmatched: 7. The CDR3 contains 14 residues. Germline-derived CDR1 and CDR2 are MNHEY and SVGEGT. The CDR3 nucleotides read TGTGCCAGCAGTTATACCGGACAGGGTGCCGAGCAGTACTTC. Translating gives CASSYTGQGAEQYF.

The chain recombines TRBV5-6 with TRBJ1-2; 8 nucleotides align to TRBD1. V gave up 1 base and J gave up 1 base; unmatched junction bases: 6. This CDR3 region has 16 residues. Germline CDR1 SGHDT, CDR2 YYEEEE. CDR3 in amino acids: CASSLFDRGLNYGYTF. The CDR3 DNA reads as TGTGCCAGCAGCTTGTTTGACAGGGGACTTAACTATGGCTACACCTTC. Complete variable domain (other parts from reference TRBV5-6 and TRBJ1-2): DAGVTQSPTHLIKTRGQQVTLRCSPKSGHDTVSWYQQALGQGPQFIFQYYEEEERQRGNFPDRFSGHQFPNYSSELNVNALLLGDSALYLCASSLFDRGLNYGYTFGSGTRLTVV.

V is TRBV3-1 and J is TRBJ1-5; 8 positions agree with TRBD1. V shed 5 bases and J 2 bases; nucleotides not matched to a gene: 5. The germline V gene has CDR1 LGHDT and CDR2 YNNKEL (reference sequence). This CDR3 comprises 15 residues. The DNA of the CDR3 is TGTGCCAGCAGCTCACAGGGGGGCGGCAATCAGCCCCAGCATTTT. Its translation is CASSSQGGGNQPQHF.

The chain links TRBV6-5 to TRBJ2-3, with a tentative D call TRBD1 (6 bases). The V end lost 4 bases, the J end lost 3 bases, and 11 bases lay between the germline ends. The CDR3 length is 14 residues. Germline assignment: CDR1 MNHEY and CDR2 SVGAGI. In DNA form, the CDR3 reads TGTGCCAGCAGTTTTAACAGGGAGACAGATACGCAGTATTTT. It codes for CASSFNRETDTQYF.

This chain joins TRBV20-1 and TRBJ2-7; 9 nucleotides align to TRBD2. Looked up from germline, CDR1 is DFQATT and CDR2 is SNEGSKA (reference sequence). The CDR3 is made up of 13 amino acids. V trimming: 5 bases; J trimming: 3 bases; junction bases outside the gene matches: 5. The CDR3 nucleotides read TGCAGTGCTCGAGGGACTAGCTACTACGAGCAGTACTTC. This translates into CSARGTSYYEQYF.

V is TRBV9 and J is TRBJ1-3; 9 nucleotides align to TRBD1. With 3 bases clipped from V and 4 bases from J, the junction kept 2 bases outside the gene matches. This CDR3 region has 14 residues. CDR1 SGDLS and CDR2 YYNGEE come from the germline V gene. The DNA of the CDR3 is TGTGCCAGCAGCGGCGGACAGGGGGGAAACACCATATATTTT. Its protein product is CASSGGQGGNTIYF.